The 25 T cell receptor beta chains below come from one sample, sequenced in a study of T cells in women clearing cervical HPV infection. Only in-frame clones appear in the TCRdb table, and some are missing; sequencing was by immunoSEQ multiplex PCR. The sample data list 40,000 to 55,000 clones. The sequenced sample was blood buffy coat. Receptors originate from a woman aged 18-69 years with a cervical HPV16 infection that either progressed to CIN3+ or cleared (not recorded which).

CDR3 region: CASSTSGGANVLTF. The covered CDR3 bases are TGTGCCAGTAGTACGTCGGGTGGGGCCAACGTC. The chain has TRBV19 and TRBJ2-6; D is undetermined. The sequence runs out 3 residues before the end of the CDR3; the remainder is reconstructed from the germline J gene. This CDR3 is 14 amino acids long. V was cut by 4 bases and J by 3 bases, with 7 bases left in between. The germline V gene has CDR1 LNHDA and CDR2 SQIVND (reference sequence). Full variable domain (outside the CDR3, taken from reference TRBV19 and TRBJ2-6): DGGITQSPKYLFRKEGQNVTLSCEQNLNHDAMYWYRQDPGQGLRLIYYSQIVNDFQKGDIAEGYSVSREKKESFPLTVTSAQKNPTAFYLCASSTSGGANVLTFGAGSRLTVL.

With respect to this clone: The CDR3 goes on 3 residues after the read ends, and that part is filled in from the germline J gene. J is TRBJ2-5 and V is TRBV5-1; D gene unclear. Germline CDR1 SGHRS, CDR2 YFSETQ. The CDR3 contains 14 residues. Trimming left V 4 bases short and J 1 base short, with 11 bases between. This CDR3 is CASSPPGSQETQYF. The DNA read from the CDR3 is TGCGCCAGCAGCCCCCCCGGGTCCCAAGAGACC.

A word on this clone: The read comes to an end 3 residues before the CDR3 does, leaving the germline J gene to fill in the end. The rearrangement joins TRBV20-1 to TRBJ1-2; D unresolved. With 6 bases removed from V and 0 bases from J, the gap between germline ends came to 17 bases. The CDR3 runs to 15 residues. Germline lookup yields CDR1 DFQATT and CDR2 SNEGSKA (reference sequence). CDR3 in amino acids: CSAASASLSNYGYTF. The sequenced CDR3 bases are TGCAGTGCGGCATCCGCTAGCCTGTCTAACTATGGC.

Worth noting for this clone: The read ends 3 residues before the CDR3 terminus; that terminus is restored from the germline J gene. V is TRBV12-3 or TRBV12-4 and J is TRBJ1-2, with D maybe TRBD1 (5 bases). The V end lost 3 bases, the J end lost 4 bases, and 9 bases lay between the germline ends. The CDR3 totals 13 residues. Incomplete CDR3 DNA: TGTGCCAGCAGTTTTGTGGGGGGCTATGGC. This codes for CASSFVGGYG. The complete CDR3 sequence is CASSFVGGYGYTF.

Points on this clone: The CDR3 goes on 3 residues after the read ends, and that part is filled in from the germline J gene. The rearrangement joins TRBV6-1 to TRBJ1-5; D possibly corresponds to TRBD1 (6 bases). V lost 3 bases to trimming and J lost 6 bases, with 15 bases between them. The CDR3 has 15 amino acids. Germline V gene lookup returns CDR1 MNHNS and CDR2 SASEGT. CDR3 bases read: TGTGCCAGCAGTGACTTTAGCAGGGGCGGTCAGCCC. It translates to CASSDFSRGGQP. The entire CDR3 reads CASSDFSRGGQPQHF.

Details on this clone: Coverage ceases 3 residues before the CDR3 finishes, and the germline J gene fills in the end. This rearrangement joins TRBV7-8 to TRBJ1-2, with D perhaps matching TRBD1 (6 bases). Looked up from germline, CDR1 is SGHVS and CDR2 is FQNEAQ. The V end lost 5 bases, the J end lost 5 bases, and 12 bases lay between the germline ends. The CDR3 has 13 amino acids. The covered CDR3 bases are TGTGCCAGCAGCCCGGGGGGCGAGTATGGC. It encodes CASSPGGEYG. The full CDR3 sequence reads CASSPGGEYGYTF.

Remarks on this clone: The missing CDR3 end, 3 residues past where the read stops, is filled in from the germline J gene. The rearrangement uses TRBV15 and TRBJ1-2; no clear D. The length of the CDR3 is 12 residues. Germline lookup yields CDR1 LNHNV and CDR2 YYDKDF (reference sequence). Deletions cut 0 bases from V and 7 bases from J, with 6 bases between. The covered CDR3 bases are TGTGCCACCAGCAGAGATAAGGGTGGC. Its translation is CATSRDKGG. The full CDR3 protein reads CATSRDKGGYTF.

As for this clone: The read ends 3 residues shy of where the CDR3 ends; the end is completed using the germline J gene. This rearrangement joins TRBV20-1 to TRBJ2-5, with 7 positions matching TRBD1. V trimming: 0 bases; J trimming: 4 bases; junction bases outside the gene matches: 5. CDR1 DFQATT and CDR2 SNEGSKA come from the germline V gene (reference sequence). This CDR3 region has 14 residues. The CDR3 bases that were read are TGCAGTGCTAGAGATCCTACAGGGGTAGAGACC. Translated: CSARDPTGVET. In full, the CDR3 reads CSARDPTGVETQYF.

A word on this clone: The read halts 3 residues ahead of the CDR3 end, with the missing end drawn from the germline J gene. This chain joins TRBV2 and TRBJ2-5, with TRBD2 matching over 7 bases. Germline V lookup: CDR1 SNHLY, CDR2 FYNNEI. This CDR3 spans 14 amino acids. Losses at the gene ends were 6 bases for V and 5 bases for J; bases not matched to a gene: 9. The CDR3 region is CASRARAGRETQYF. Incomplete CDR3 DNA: TGTGCCAGCAGAGCCAGAGCGGGGAGGGAGACC.

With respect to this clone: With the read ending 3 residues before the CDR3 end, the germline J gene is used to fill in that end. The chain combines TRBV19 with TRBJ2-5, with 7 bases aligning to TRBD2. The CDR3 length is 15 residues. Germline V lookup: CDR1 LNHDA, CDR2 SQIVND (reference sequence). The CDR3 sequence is CASSAGDGVTDTQYF. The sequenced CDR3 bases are TGTGCCAGTAGTGCGGGGGACGGGGTTACAGATACC.

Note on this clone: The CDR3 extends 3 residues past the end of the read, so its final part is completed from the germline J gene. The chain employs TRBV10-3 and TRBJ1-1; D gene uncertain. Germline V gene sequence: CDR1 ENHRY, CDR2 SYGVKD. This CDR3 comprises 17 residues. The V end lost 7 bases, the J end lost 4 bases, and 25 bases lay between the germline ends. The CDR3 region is CAITSQRILAGITEAFF. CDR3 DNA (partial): TGTGCCATCACGTCTCAGCGTATCTTGGCGGGGATCACTGAA.

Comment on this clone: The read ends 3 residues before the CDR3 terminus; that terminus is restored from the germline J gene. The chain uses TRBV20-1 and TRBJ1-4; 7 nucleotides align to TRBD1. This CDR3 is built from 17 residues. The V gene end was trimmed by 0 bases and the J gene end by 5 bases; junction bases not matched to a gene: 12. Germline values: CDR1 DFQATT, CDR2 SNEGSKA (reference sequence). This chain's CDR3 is CSARDPLLTGTNEKLFF. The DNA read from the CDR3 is TGCAGTGCTAGAGACCCCCTCTTGACAGGGACGAATGAAAAA.

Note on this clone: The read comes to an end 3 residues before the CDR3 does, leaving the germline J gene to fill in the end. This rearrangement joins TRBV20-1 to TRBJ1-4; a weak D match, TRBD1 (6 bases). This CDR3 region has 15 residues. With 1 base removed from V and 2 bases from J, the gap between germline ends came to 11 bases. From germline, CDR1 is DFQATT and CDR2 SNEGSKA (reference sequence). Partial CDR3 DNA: TGCAGTGCTAGAGGAACAGGGAAGACTAATGAAAAA. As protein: CSARGTGKTNEK. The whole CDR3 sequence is CSARGTGKTNEKLFF.

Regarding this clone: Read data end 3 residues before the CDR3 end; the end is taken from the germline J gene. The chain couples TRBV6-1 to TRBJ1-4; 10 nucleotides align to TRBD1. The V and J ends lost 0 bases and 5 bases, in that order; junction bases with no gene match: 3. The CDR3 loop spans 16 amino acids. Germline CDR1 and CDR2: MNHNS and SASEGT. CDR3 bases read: TGTGCCAGCAGTGAAGCAAGGACAGGGGGGAATGAAAAA. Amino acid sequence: CASSEARTGGNEK. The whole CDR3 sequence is CASSEARTGGNEKLFF.

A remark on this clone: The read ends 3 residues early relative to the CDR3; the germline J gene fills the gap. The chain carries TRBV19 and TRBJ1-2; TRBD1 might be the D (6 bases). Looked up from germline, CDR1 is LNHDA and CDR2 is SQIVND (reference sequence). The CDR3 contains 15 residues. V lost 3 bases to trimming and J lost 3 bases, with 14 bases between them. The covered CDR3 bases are TGTGCCAGTAGTATTCACGAACAGGGATACTATGGC. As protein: CASSIHEQGYYG. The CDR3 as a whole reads CASSIHEQGYYGYTF.

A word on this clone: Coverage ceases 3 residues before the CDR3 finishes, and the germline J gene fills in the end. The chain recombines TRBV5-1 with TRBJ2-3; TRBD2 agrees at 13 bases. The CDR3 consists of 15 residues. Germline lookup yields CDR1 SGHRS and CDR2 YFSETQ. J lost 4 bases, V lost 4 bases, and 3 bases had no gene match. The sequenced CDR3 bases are TGCGCCAGCAGCCCGGGACTAGCGGGATCAGATACG. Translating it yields CASSPGLAGSDT. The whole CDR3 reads CASSPGLAGSDTQYF.

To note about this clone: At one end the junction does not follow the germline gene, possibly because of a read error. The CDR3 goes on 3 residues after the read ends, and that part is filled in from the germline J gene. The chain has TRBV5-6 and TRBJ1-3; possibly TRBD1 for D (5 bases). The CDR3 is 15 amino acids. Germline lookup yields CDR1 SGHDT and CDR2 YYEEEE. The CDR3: CASSLEPFRGNTIYF. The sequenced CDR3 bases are TGTGCCAGCAGCTTGGAGCCTTTTAGGGGAAACACA. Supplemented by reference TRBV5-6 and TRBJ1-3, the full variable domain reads DAGVTQSPTHLIKTRGQQVTLRCSPKSGHDTVSWYQQALGQGPQFIFQYYEEEERQRGNFPDRFSGHQFPNYSSELNVNALLLGDSALYLCASSLEPFRGNTIYFGEGSWLTVV.

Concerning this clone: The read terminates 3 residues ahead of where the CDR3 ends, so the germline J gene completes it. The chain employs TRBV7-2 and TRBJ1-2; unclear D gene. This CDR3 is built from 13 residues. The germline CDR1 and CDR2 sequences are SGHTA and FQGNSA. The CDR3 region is CASSSPLVDDYTF. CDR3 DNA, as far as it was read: TGTGCCAGCAGCTCACCACTAGTTGACGAC.

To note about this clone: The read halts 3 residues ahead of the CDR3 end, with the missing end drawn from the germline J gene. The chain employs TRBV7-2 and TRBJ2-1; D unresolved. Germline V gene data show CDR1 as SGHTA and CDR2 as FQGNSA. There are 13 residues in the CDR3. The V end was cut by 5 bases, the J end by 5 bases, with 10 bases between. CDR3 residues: CASSQKADNEQFF. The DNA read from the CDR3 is TGTGCCAGCAGCCAAAAGGCTGACAATGAG.

The part of the CDR3 DNA that was read is TGTGCCATCGGGACAGGGAACACTGAA. This translates into CAIGTGNTE. From start to end, the CDR3 is CAIGTGNTEAFF. The chain employs TRBV10-3 and TRBJ1-1; 8 positions agree with TRBD1. From the germline J gene comes the end of the CDR3, since the read stops 3 residues before it. Germline lookup yields CDR1 ENHRY and CDR2 SYGVKD. The CDR3 contains 12 residues. Germline trimming cut 8 bases from V and 1 base from J; bases unmatched to any gene: 0.

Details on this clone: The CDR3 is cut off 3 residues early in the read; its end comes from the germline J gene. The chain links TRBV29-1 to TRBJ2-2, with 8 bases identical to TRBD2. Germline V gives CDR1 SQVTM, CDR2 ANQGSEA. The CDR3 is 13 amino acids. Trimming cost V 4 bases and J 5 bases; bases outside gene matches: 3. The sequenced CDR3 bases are TGCAGCGTTGGCGGGGGGTATACCGGGGAG. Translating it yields CSVGGGYTGE. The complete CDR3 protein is CSVGGGYTGELFF.

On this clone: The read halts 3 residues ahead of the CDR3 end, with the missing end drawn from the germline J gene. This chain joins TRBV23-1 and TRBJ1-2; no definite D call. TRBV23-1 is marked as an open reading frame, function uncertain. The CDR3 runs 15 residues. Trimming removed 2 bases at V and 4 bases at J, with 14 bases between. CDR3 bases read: TGCGCCAGCAGTCAACTAACCCCGGTCTTCTATGGC. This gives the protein CASSQLTPVFYG. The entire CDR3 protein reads CASSQLTPVFYGYTF.

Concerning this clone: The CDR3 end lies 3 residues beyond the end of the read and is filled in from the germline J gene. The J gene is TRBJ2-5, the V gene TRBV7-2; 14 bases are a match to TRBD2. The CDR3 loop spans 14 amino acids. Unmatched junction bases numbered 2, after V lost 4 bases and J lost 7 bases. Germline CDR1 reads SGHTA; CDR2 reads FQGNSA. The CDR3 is CASSSGLAGGTQYF. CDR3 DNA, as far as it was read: TGTGCCAGCAGCTCCGGACTAGCGGGGGGGACC.

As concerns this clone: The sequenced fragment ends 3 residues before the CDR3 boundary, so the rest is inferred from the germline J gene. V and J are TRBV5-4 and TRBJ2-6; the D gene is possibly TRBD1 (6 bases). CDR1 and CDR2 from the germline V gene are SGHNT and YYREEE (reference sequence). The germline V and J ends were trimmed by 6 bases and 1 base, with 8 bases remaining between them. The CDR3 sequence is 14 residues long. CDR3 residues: CASNTGSGANVLTF. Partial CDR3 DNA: TGTGCCAGCAACACAGGGTCTGGGGCCAACGTC.

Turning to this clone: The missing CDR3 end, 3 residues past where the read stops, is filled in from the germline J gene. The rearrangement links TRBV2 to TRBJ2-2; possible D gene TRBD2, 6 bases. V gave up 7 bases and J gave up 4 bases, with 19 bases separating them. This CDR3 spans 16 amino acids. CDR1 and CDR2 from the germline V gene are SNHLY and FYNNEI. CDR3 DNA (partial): TGTGCCAGCACCGCGGTGGCGGGGTGGAGCACCGGGGAG. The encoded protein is CASTAVAGWSTGE. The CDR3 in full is CASTAVAGWSTGELFF.